This T cell receptor (beta chain) was observed in a study of shared clonotypes between healthy human individuals. The germline CDR1 and CDR2 sequences are MDHEN and SYDVKM. V dropped 4 bases and J dropped 8 bases, with 8 bases sitting between them. The CDR3 totals 11 residues. For genomic DNA, unsorted samples relied on tens of millions of PBMCs. Execution of the assay was at deep level. The authors ran unsorted PBMC replicate PCRs on 250 to 300 ng DNA, around 33,000 T cell genomes. Profiling relied on immunoSEQ multiplex PCR, and the TCRdb table lists in-frame clones only, not all of them. This table holds approximately 480,000 clones, over 60% found once.

This chain connects TRBV28 to TRBJ1-2; D call uncertain. This clonotype was obtained from a woman in her 40s in good health. Some clones in this sample may be carry-over from other donors' samples. Sequencing was performed on PBMCs. The CDR3 is CASSYAEGYTF. The CDR3 nucleotides are TGTGCCAGCAGTTACGCGGAGGGCTACACCTTC.